Listed below are T cell receptor beta chains from one sample, sequenced in a study of blood T cells in healthy people across ages. TCRdb redid the calling of the 5' RACE reads with MiXCR, one entry per CDR3 protein. The sample has around 790,000 distinct CDR3 sequences; around 45% are singletons. The source material was blood. The receptors derive from a man aged 55 to 70 in good health. Both conserved end residues are part of each CDR3. Each record gives: J gene, D gene, V gene, clone size, CDR3 protein, CDR3 DNA. A D gene is named only where the DNA matches it firmly. The size field is filled for only some rows; it gives once, few, many or a size class.

TRBJ1-5	.	TRBV12-3/TRBV12-4	few	CASSPSGGGGNQPQHF	TGTGCCAGCAGCCCTTCCGGGGGCGGTGGCAATCAGCCCCAGCATTTT
TRBJ2-1	.	TRBV6-1	.	CASGYLPFNEQFF	TGTGCCAGCGGTTATCTCCCGTTTAATGAGCAGTTCTTC
TRBJ2-7	TRBD2	TRBV6-2/TRBV6-3	.	CASSPGTSGGAVREQYF	TGTGCCAGCAGTCCCGGGACTAGCGGGGGGGCCGTCCGCGAGCAGTACTTC
TRBJ1-4	.	TRBV4-3	.	CASSQEGGGEKLFF	TGCGCCAGCAGCCAAGAGGGAGGGGGTGAAAAACTGTTTTTT
TRBJ2-1	TRBD2	TRBV6-5	few	CASSYGLAGRNEQFF	TGTGCCAGCAGTTACGGCCTAGCGGGGAGGAATGAGCAGTTCTTC
TRBJ2-7	.	TRBV28	.	CASSLAQGAYEQYF	TGTGCCAGCAGTTTAGCACAGGGAGCCTACGAGCAGTACTTC
TRBJ2-7	TRBD2	TRBV7-2	.	CASRPRLAGDLNEQYF	TGTGCCAGCAGACCCAGACTAGCGGGAGATCTAAATGAGCAGTACTTC
TRBJ2-1	TRBD2	TRBV11-1	few	CASRQDLAGDNEQFF	TGTGCCAGCAGACAAGACTTGGCGGGGGACAATGAGCAGTTCTTC
TRBJ2-1	.	TRBV7-2	many	CASSLYEGYNEQFF	TGTGCCAGCAGCTTATATGAGGGCTACAATGAGCAGTTCTTC
TRBJ2-1	.	TRBV7-9	.	CASSVGGGQNNEQFF	TGTGCCAGCAGCGTCGGCGGCGGACAGAACAATGAGCAGTTCTTC
TRBJ1-5	.	TRBV5-5	few	CASSLGSVLPQHF	TGTGCCAGCAGCTTGGGCTCCGTGTTGCCCCAGCATTTT
TRBJ1-2	TRBD1	TRBV15	few	CATSRRELGTDYGYTF	TGTGCCACCAGCAGGAGAGAGCTCGGGACAGACTATGGCTACACCTTC
TRBJ2-1	.	TRBV12-3/TRBV12-4	few	CASSSPVREQFF	TGTGCCAGCAGCTCCCCTGTCCGGGAGCAGTTCTTC
TRBJ2-1	.	TRBV5-1	.	CASSLVPPRSSYNEQFF	TGCGCCAGCAGCTTGGTTCCTCCCAGGAGCTCCTACAATGAGCAGTTCTTC
TRBJ2-5	.	TRBV7-2	.	CASSSQGLVSGETQYF	TGTGCCAGCAGCTCTCAGGGTTTGGTGAGTGGAGAGACCCAGTACTTC
TRBJ1-2	.	TRBV2	few	CASSESRVGKNGYTF	TGTGCCAGCAGTGAAAGTAGGGTGGGGAAAAATGGCTACACCTTC
TRBJ2-1	TRBD2	TRBV3-1	.	CASSQTSGGDSEQFF	TGTGCCAGCAGCCAAACTAGCGGGGGGGATAGTGAGCAGTTCTTC
TRBJ2-1	.	TRBV27	.	CASSLGLRSYEQFF	TGTGCCAGCAGTTTGGGTCTCCGCTCATACGAGCAGTTCTTC
TRBJ2-1	.	TRBV5-1	.	CASRAAPERDEQFF	TGCGCCAGCAGGGCGGCGCCCGAGAGGGATGAGCAGTTCTTC
TRBJ1-2	.	TRBV6-2/TRBV6-3	.	CASRPDSARGYGYTF	TGTGCCAGCAGACCCGACAGTGCCCGCGGCTATGGCTACACCTTC
TRBJ1-2	TRBD1	TRBV7-2	few	CASRYPRDRGGGYTF	TGTGCCAGCAGATACCCCCGGGACAGGGGAGGCGGCTACACCTTC
TRBJ1-5	.	TRBV30	.	CAWSEGVGDQPQHF	TGTGCCTGGAGTGAAGGGGTAGGCGATCAGCCCCAGCATTTT
TRBJ2-7	.	TRBV2	.	CASSYQGSVEQYF	TGTGCCAGCAGTTATCAGGGCTCGGTCGAGCAGTACTTC
TRBJ2-1	.	TRBV20-1	.	CSAGLVGSYNEQFF	TGCAGTGCGGGCCTGGTGGGTTCCTACAATGAGCAGTTCTTC
TRBJ2-7	.	TRBV15	.	CATSRGYEGEQYF	TGTGCCACCAGCAGAGGGTACGAAGGCGAGCAGTACTTC
TRBJ2-1	TRBD2	TRBV7-2	.	CASSRITSGGAGEQFF	TGTGCCAGCAGCCGAATTACTAGCGGGGGGGCGGGTGAGCAGTTCTTC
TRBJ2-7	.	TRBV7-2	.	CASSFRNFSAGLYEQYF	TGTGCCAGCAGCTTCCGGAACTTCTCGGCCGGTTTATACGAGCAGTACTTC
TRBJ2-3	TRBD1	TRBV6-6	.	CASSWTGGTDTQYF	TGTGCCAGCAGTTGGACAGGGGGCACAGATACGCAGTATTTT
TRBJ2-6	TRBD1	TRBV7-6	.	CAISFQNRGFRSGANVLTF	TGTGCCATCAGTTTCCAAAACAGGGGATTCCGTTCTGGGGCCAACGTCCTGACTTTC
TRBJ1-5	.	TRBV6-2/TRBV6-3	.	CASSQPITGTHQPQHF	TGTGCCAGCAGCCAACCAATAACAGGGACCCATCAGCCCCAGCATTTT
TRBJ2-4	.	TRBV2	.	CATRLDSLIANNIQYF	TGTGCCACGAGATTGGACAGTTTAATAGCCAATAACATTCAGTACTTC
TRBJ2-1	TRBD2	TRBV7-8	few	CASSLRQRGTNNEQFF	TGTGCCAGCAGCTTACGTCAGCGGGGCACGAACAATGAGCAGTTCTTC
TRBJ1-1	.	TRBV6-6	.	CASSHTWKTEAFF	TGTGCCAGCAGTCATACATGGAAGACTGAAGCTTTCTTT
TRBJ2-7	.	TRBV7-3	.	CASSLQQDSYNEQYF	TGTGCCAGCAGCTTACAGCAGGACTCCTACAATGAGCAGTACTTC
TRBJ2-5	TRBD1	TRBV5-1	.	CASSLGPGGTQETQYF	TGCGCCAGCAGCTTGGGGCCAGGGGGTACCCAAGAGACCCAGTACTTC
TRBJ2-4	.	TRBV20-1	few	CSALDNPRDIQYF	TGCAGTGCCCTAGATAATCCAAGGGACATTCAGTACTTC
TRBJ2-5	TRBD1	TRBV29-1	many	CSVWTGGLETQYF	TGCAGCGTTTGGACAGGGGGCTTAGAGACCCAGTACTTC
TRBJ2-7	.	TRBV28	few	CASISNSNYEQYF	TGTGCCAGCATTTCGAACTCTAACTACGAGCAGTACTTC
TRBJ2-1	.	TRBV27	few	CASSFIGDNEQFF	TGTGCCAGCAGTTTTATTGGGGACAATGAGCAGTTCTTC
TRBJ2-5	.	TRBV7-2	.	CVSSLSPPGVRRETQYF	TGTGTCAGCAGCTTATCCCCCCCCGGGGTTAGGAGAGAGACCCAGTACTTC
TRBJ1-2	TRBD1	TRBV7-8	.	CASSSGQGPAGYTF	TGTGCCAGCAGCTCGGGACAGGGGCCTGCTGGCTACACCTTC
TRBJ1-2	TRBD1	TRBV4-3	.	CASSLTDRVLGGYTF	TGCGCCAGCAGCCTTACGGACAGGGTCCTGGGTGGCTACACCTTC